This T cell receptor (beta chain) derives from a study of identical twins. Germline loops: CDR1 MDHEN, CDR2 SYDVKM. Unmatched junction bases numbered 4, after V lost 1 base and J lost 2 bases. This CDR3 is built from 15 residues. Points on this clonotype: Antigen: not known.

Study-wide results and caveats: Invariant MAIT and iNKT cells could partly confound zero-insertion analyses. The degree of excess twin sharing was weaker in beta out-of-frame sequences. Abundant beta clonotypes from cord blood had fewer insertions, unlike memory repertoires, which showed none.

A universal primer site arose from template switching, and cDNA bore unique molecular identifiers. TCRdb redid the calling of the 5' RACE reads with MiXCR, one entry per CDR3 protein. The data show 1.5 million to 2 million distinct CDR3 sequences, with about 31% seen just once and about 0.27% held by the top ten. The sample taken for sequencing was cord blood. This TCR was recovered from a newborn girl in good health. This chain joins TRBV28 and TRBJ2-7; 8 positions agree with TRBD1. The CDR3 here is CASSLFSRGPYEQYF. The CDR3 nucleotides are TGTGCCAGCAGTTTATTTTCCAGGGGGCCCTACGAGCAGTACTTC.